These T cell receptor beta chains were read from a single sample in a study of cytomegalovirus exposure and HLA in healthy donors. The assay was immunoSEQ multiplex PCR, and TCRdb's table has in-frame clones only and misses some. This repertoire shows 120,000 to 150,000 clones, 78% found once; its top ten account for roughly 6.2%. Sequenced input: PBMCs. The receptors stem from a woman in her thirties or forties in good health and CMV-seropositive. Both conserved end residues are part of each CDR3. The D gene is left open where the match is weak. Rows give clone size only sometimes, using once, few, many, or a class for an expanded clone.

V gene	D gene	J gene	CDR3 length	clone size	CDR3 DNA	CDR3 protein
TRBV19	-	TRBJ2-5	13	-	TGTGCCAGTAGTATTCAGGGGGGAGAGACCCAGTACTTC	CASSIQGGETQYF
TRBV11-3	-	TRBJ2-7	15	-	TGTGCCAGCAGCTTGGTAGATGGCGGCTCGGGTGAGCAGTACTTC	CASSLVDGGSGEQYF
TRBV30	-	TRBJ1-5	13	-	TGTGCCTGGGCGGAAAATAGCAATCAGCCCCAGCATTTT	CAWAENSNQPQHF
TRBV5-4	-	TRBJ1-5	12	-	TGTGCCAGCAGCTTGGTAGATCAGCCCCAGCATTTT	CASSLVDQPQHF
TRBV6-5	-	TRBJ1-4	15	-	TGTGCCAGCAGTTACTGGGCGGGGCGGAATGAAAAACTGTTTTTT	CASSYWAGRNEKLFF
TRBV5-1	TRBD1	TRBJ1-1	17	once	TGCGCCAGCAGCTTGGGGGGGACAGCCCTCGGGGACACTGAAGCTTTCTTT	CASSLGGTALGDTEAFF
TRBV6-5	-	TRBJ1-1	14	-	TGTGCCAGCAGAACAGGGAGGGGAGTCACTGAAGCTTTCTTT	CASRTGRGVTEAFF
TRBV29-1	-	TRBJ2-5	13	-	TGCAGCGTTGTGCGCAGCGGGTCAGAGACCCAGTACTTC	CSVVRSGSETQYF
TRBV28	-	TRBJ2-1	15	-	TGTGCCAGCAGTTTATCCGGTCTAGGAGACAATGAGCAGTTCTTC	CASSLSGLGDNEQFF
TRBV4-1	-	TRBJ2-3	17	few	TGCGCCAGCAGCCAAGTCTTAGGAGACTCATCCGCAGATACGCAGTATTTT	CASSQVLGDSSADTQYF
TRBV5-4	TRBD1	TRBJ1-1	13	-	TGTGCCAGCAGCTTGGGACAGGGGGTGGGAGCTTTCTTT	CASSLGQGVGAFF
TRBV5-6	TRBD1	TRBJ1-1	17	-	TGTGCCAGCAGCTTGGCTCGGACAGGGCTAAAGGGAACTGAAGCTTTCTTT	CASSLARTGLKGTEAFF
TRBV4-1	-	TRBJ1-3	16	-	TGCGCCAGCAGCCGGGACCGCGCGGGATACGGAAACACCATATATTTT	CASSRDRAGYGNTIYF
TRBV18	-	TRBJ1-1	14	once	TGTGCCAGCTCACCGGTACAGACCAACACTGAAGCTTTCTTT	CASSPVQTNTEAFF
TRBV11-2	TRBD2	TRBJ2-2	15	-	TGTGCCAGCAGCTTCACACTAGCGGGGGGCGGGGAGCTGTTTTTT	CASSFTLAGGGELFF
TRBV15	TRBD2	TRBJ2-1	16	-	TGTGCCACCAGCCCTTGGGGGAGGGGACTTAACAATGAGCAGTTCTTC	CATSPWGRGLNNEQFF
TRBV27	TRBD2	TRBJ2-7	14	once	TGTGCCAGCAGTCTAACCCGGGGGGGCTACGAGCAGTACTTC	CASSLTRGGYEQYF
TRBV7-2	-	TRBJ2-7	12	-	TGTGCCAGCAGCGGACTGAGCTACGAGCAGTACTTC	CASSGLSYEQYF
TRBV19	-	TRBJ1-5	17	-	TGTGCCAGTAGTATCGGGGTGGTTAGTCCGAGCAATCAGCCCCAGCATTTT	CASSIGVVSPSNQPQHF
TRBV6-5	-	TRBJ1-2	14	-	TGTGCCAGCAGTTACAAGTATGGGACATATGGCTACACCTTC	CASSYKYGTYGYTF
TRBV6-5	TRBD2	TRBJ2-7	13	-	TGTGCCAGCAGTCAGGGACTAGCGAGCGAGCAGTACTTC	CASSQGLASEQYF
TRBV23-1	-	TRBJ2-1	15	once	TGCGCCAGCAGTCATGCGGGTAGCCCCTACAATGAGCAGTTCTTC	CASSHAGSPYNEQFF
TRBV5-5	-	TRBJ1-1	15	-	TGTGCCAGCAGCTCGTGGGGGCAGGGGAACACTGAAGCTTTCTTT	CASSSWGQGNTEAFF
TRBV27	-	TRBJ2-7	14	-	TGTGCCAGCAGTTTAGGGCAGGGATCCTACGAGCAGTACTTC	CASSLGQGSYEQYF
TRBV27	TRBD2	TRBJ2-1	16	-	TGTGCCAGCTCGCCTAGCGGGAGGGCTGGGGTAGGGGAGCAGTTCTTC	CASSPSGRAGVGEQFF
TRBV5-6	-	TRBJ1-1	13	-	TGTGCCAGCAGCTGGGCTCTCGCCCCTGAAGCTTTCTTT	CASSWALAPEAFF
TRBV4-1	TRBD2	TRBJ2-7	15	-	TGCGCCAGCAGCGAGGGACTATTGAGCTCCTGCGAGCAGTACTTC	CASSEGLLSSCEQYF
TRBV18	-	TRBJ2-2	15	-	TGTGCCAGCTCACCCTCGGGACTCCAGGCCGGGGAGCTGTTTTTT	CASSPSGLQAGELFF
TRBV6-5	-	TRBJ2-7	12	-	TGTGCCAGCAGAGGAGGGATCTACGAGCAGTACTTC	CASRGGIYEQYF
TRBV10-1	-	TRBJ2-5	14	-	TGCGCCAGCAGTGAGTCGCACGGCCAAGAGACCCAGTACTTC	CASSESHGQETQYF
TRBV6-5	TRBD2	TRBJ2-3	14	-	TGTGCCAGCAGGCCCCTGACTAGCGTTGATACGCAGTATTTT	CASRPLTSVDTQYF
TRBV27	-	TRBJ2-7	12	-	TGTGCCAGCAGTATCGGACTCAGCGAGCAGTACTTC	CASSIGLSEQYF
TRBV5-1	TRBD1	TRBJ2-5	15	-	TGCGCCAGCAGCCCCGGGACAGGTCCCCAAGAGACCCAGTACTTC	CASSPGTGPQETQYF
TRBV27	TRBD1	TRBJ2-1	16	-	TGTGCCAGCAGCCGTTGGGGACAGGTTGAAGGCAATGAGCAGTTCTTC	CASSRWGQVEGNEQFF
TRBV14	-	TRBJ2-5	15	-	TGTGCCAGCAGCCAAGGACCGAGGCAGGGGGAGACCCAGTACTTC	CASSQGPRQGETQYF
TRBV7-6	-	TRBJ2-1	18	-	TGTGCCAGCAGCCCAACGGAGGGCAGGGCGAGCTCCTACAATGAGCAGTTCTTC	CASSPTEGRASSYNEQFF
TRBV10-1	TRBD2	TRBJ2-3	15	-	TGCGCCAGCAGTTACATAGCGGGAGTCCCAGATACGCAGTATTTT	CASSYIAGVPDTQYF
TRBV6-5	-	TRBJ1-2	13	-	TGTGCCGCCCAGCAGGGGAATAACTATGGCTACACCTTC	CAAQQGNNYGYTF
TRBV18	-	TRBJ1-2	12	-	TGTGCCAGCTCACCAGCAGGGGCTGGCTACACCTTC	CASSPAGAGYTF
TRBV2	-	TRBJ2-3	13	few	TGTGCCAGTACGTTGAGGTCGACAGATACGCAGTATTTT	CASTLRSTDTQYF
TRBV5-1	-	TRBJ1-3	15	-	TGCGCCAGCAGCTCAACAGGGACCTCTGGAAACACCATATATTTT	CASSSTGTSGNTIYF
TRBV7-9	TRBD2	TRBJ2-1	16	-	TGTTCCAGCAGCCTGGGACTAGCGGGAGGGCGCGATGAGCAGTTCTTC	CSSSLGLAGGRDEQFF
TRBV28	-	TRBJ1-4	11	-	TGTGCCAGCGAGGGGGGGGAAAAACTGTTTTTT	CASEGGEKLFF
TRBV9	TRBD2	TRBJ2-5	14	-	TGTGCCAGCAGCCCTGGCGCGGGGGAAGAGACCCAGTACTTC	CASSPGAGEETQYF
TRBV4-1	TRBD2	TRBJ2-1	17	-	TGCGCCAGCAGCCAAGAGCGGGGACTAGCGGGAAGGTATGAGCAGTTCTTC	CASSQERGLAGRYEQFF
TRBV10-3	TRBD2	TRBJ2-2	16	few	TGTGCCATCAGTGATGGGCTAGCGGGAGGCACCGGGGAGCTGTTTTTT	CAISDGLAGGTGELFF
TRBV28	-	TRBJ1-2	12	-	TGTGCCAGCACCCAGTCTAACTATGGCTACACCTTC	CASTQSNYGYTF
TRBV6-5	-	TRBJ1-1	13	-	TGTGCCAGCAGTGGATACGGGGACACTGAAGCTTTCTTT	CASSGYGDTEAFF
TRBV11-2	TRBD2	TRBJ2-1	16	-	TGTGCCAGCAGCTCGCCGACTAGCGGGAGGTACAATGAGCAGTTCTTC	CASSSPTSGRYNEQFF